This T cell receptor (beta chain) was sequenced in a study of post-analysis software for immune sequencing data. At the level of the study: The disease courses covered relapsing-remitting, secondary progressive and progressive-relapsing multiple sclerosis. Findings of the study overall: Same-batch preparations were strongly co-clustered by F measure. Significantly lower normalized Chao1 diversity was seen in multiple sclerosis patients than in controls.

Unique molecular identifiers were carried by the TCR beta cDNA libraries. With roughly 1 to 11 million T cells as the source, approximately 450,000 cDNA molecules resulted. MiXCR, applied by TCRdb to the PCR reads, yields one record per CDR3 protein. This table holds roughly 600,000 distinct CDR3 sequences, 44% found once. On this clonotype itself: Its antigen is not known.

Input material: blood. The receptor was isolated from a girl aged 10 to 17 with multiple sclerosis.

Here the CDR3 reads CASSYPGMVDNTHQETQYF. In DNA form, the CDR3 reads TGTGCCAGCAGTTACCCAGGGATGGTGGATAATACCCACCAAGAGACCCAGTACTTC. This rearrangement joins TRBV6-5 to TRBJ2-5, with D possibly TRBD1 on 5 matching bases. This CDR3 has 19 residues. Germline V gene data show CDR1 as MNHEY and CDR2 as SVGAGI. Trimming pared 2 bases from V and 0 bases from J, leaving 22 bases between.